Each of the 31 T cell receptor beta chains below was sequenced from the same sample in a study of T cell clusters in autoimmune cytopenias (dated by TCRdb to between 2018 and 2020). Sequencing instrument: Illumina MiSeq. Multiplex PCR with a touch-down protocol amplified TRB rearrangements, with the TRB-A and TRB-B primer pools combined in a single tube. After the reads were reprocessed by TCRdb, one entry was made per CDR3 protein sequence, with no DNA. For this sample, the table gives around 4,000 distinct CDR3 sequences. The biggest ten clones account for roughly 14% of the sample. For each sample, TRB amplification used 250 ng of peripheral blood genomic DNA, equal to some 37,000 genome equivalents. The sample taken for sequencing was peripheral blood. These receptors were taken from a human donor with an autoimmune cytopenia or autoimmune hepatitis (not recorded which).

The genes are TRBV18 and TRBJ1-5. CDR1 KGHSH and CDR2 LQKENI come from the germline V gene. The CDR3 totals 15 residues. CDR3 sequence reads: CASSAGGLSNQPQHF.

The rearrangement uses TRBV5-1 and TRBJ2-2; TCRdb outputs TRBD1, but without DNA this stays unchecked. CDR1 SGHRS and CDR2 YFSETQ come from the germline V gene. The CDR3 covers 15 residues. The CDR3 loop is CASSPGEGEVGELFF. Supplemented by reference TRBV5-1 and TRBJ2-2, the full variable domain reads KAGVTQTPRYLIKTRGQQVTLSCSPISGHRSVSWYQQTPGQGLQFLFEYFSETQRNKGNFPGRFSGRQFSNSRSEMNVSTLELGDSALYLCASSPGEGEVGELFFGEGSRLTVL.

The rearrangement links TRBV27 to TRBJ2-5; TCRdb's D gene call, TRBD1, goes unchecked for lack of DNA. This CDR3 is built from 17 residues. Germline lookup yields CDR1 MNHEY and CDR2 SMNVEV (reference sequence). CDR3: CASRSTTGTGSRETQYF.

The chain uses TRBV6-2 or TRBV6-3 and TRBJ2-5; TCRdb indicates TRBD2, and absent DNA this call remains unverified. This CDR3 comprises 16 residues. CDR1 is MNHEY and CDR2 is SVGEGT in the germline V gene. CDR3 sequence reads: CASSAEVAGGQETQYF.

In terms of frequency, this clonotype is large (0.1 to 1%). The chain carries TRBV19 and TRBJ2-1; TCRdb designates TRBD1, a call that cannot be tested without DNA. CDR3 length: 15 residues. Germline V gene lookup returns CDR1 LNHDA and CDR2 SQIVND (reference sequence). The chain's CDR3 is CASSMTGRSYNEQFF.

By frequency, this clonotype registers medium-sized. V is TRBV6-1 and J is TRBJ2-5; TCRdb's D call of TRBD1 is untestable without DNA. The CDR3 spans 14 residues. CDR1 is MNHNS and CDR2 is SASEGT in the germline V gene. The CDR3 sequence: CASTKGTAQETQYF.

The rearrangement uses TRBV5-4 and TRBJ2-6. The CDR3 extends over 17 amino acids. Germline values: CDR1 SGHNT, CDR2 YYREEE (reference sequence). This CDR3 reads CASSLVAVKSGANVLTF.

The J gene is TRBJ2-7, the V gene TRBV7-9; as DNA is missing, the TRBD1 call by TCRdb cannot be tested. CDR3 length equals 12 residues. Germline V gene data show CDR1 as SEHNR and CDR2 as FQNEAQ (reference sequence). This CDR3 is CASSSLGSPEYF.

The V call is TRBV19, the J call TRBJ2-5; TCRdb indicates TRBD1, and absent DNA this call remains unverified. This CDR3 contains 13 residues. The germline CDR1 and CDR2 sequences are LNHDA and SQIVND (reference sequence). CDR3 protein: CASRARPEETQYF.

V and J are TRBV27 and TRBJ2-5; TCRdb lists TRBD1, though no DNA is available to test this call. Germline values: CDR1 MNHEY, CDR2 SMNVEV (reference sequence). The CDR3 has 15 residues. CDR3: CASRQGQGTIETQYF.

The rearrangement uses TRBV12-3 or TRBV12-4 and TRBJ2-1. This CDR3 contains 15 residues. CDR3 protein: CASSPSASSYNEQFF.

This clonotype is called medium-sized based on its frequency. The rearrangement links TRBV10-3 to TRBJ2-2; TCRdb picks TRBD1, but there is no DNA to check that call. Germline V gene lookup returns CDR1 ENHRY and CDR2 SYGVKD. This CDR3 spans 16 amino acids. The CDR3 is CAIRDPAWTNTGELFF.

Considering frequency, this clonotype is medium-sized. The V call is TRBV6-6, the J call TRBJ2-7; checking the TCRdb D call of TRBD2 is not possible without DNA. Germline CDR1 is MNHNY and CDR2 is SVGAGI (reference sequence). The CDR3 sequence is 14 residues long. The chain's CDR3 is CASSGTSGDYEQYF.

The chain is built from TRBV19 and TRBJ2-1; TCRdb gives TRBD1 as the D gene, but with no DNA this cannot be confirmed. Germline V gives CDR1 LNHDA, CDR2 SQIVND (reference sequence). This CDR3 region has 16 residues. CDR3: CASTGPTGEHYNEQFF.

The chain uses TRBV5-5 and TRBJ1-1. The CDR3 runs to 16 residues. The germline CDR1 and CDR2 sequences are SGHKS and YYEKEE (reference sequence). The CDR3 loop reads CASSFSPTDVNTEAFF.

This clonotype registers large (0.1 to 1%) by frequency. The chain employs TRBV19 and TRBJ2-3; TCRdb calls TRBD1, which cannot be checked without DNA. Germline V CDR1 and CDR2: LNHDA, SQIVND (reference sequence). The CDR3 runs 15 residues. Here the CDR3 reads CASSTGGAWGDTQYF.

By frequency, this clonotype is medium-sized. The chain recombines TRBV29-1 with TRBJ1-5; TCRdb selects TRBD1, and the lack of DNA leaves this call unchecked. The CDR3 is made up of 15 amino acids. Germline lookup yields CDR1 SQVTM and CDR2 ANQGSEA. The CDR3 sequence: CSALRDRGKNQPQHF.

Its frequency marks this clonotype as medium-sized. CDR3: CASSAQRESGEQYF. V usage is TRBV19 and J usage is TRBJ2-7; the D gene TCRdb calls, TRBD2, cannot be checked with no DNA. CDR1 and CDR2 (germline): LNHDA, SQIVND (reference sequence). This CDR3 comprises 14 residues.

This chain uses TRBV6-5 with TRBJ2-3. Germline V CDR1 and CDR2: MNHEY, SVGAGI. This CDR3 contains 13 residues. The CDR3 sequence: CASRIGGTDTQYF.

The gene calls are TRBV6-5 and TRBJ2-1; TCRdb designates TRBD2, a call that cannot be tested without DNA. The germline V gene encodes CDR1 MNHEY and CDR2 SVGAGI. This CDR3 region has 18 residues. The CDR3 protein is CASSYSGGRESSYNEQFF.

The chain uses TRBV29-1 and TRBJ1-4; the D call from TCRdb, TRBD1, cannot be confirmed without DNA. Germline CDR1 is SQVTM and CDR2 is ANQGSEA. This CDR3 contains 12 residues. Here the CDR3 reads CSVARGNEKLFF.

The chain uses TRBV6-5 and TRBJ2-5; no DNA is available, so the TRBD2 call from TCRdb remains unchecked. CDR1 is MNHEY, CDR2 SVGAGI, per germline. The CDR3 loop spans 16 amino acids. The CDR3 sequence is CASSSPNSGRRETQYF.

The chain combines TRBV30 with TRBJ2-7; TCRdb designates TRBD1, a call that cannot be tested without DNA. This CDR3 has 15 residues. Germline V gene sequence: CDR1 GTSNPN, CDR2 SVGIG (reference sequence). The CDR3 protein is CAWRALDRDIDEQYF.

The rearrangement links TRBV10-3 to TRBJ2-1; TCRdb proposes TRBD2, but this gene call is untestable without DNA. CDR1 is ENHRY and CDR2 is SYGVKD in the germline V gene. The CDR3 loop spans 21 amino acids. Here the CDR3 reads CAISESTKASGQLSSYNEQFF.

The chain joins TRBV13 to TRBJ2-1. The CDR3 sequence is 14 residues long. Per the germline V gene, CDR1 is PRHDT and CDR2 is FYEKMQ (reference sequence). This chain's CDR3 is CASSDLNDYNEQFF.

The chain uses TRBV6-2 or TRBV6-3 and TRBJ2-7; the D call from TCRdb, TRBD2, cannot be confirmed without DNA. Germline CDR1 is MNHEY and CDR2 is SVGEGT. CDR3 length equals 19 residues. This chain's CDR3 is CASSTGLAGAPSSSYEQYF.

The chain joins TRBV7-2 to TRBJ2-2; TCRdb calls TRBD2, which cannot be checked without DNA. CDR1 and CDR2 (germline): SGHTA, FQGNSA. The CDR3 is made up of 15 amino acids. CDR3 residues: CASSLFLPRPGELFF.

Judged by frequency, this clonotype is medium-sized. This chain uses TRBV6-6 with TRBJ1-5. Looked up from germline, CDR1 is MNHNY and CDR2 is SVGAGI (reference sequence). This CDR3 region has 12 residues. The CDR3 sequence: CASSYDGQPQHF.

The gene calls are TRBV19 and TRBJ1-2; TCRdb's assignment of TRBD1 cannot be checked, as there is no DNA. Looked up from germline, CDR1 is LNHDA and CDR2 is SQIVND (reference sequence). The CDR3 runs to 14 residues. The chain's CDR3 is CASTATGANYGYTF.

By frequency, this clonotype registers medium-sized (0.01 to 0.1%). The chain employs TRBV19 and TRBJ1-1. The CDR3 is made up of 15 amino acids. The V gene's germline CDR1 is LNHDA and CDR2 SQIVND (reference sequence). CDR3 loop: CASSIAGAYDTEAFF.

V and J are TRBV12-3 or TRBV12-4 and TRBJ1-1; there is no DNA to check the TCRdb D call of TRBD1. The CDR3 is made up of 17 amino acids. CDR3 region: CASSSLTGVRANTEAFF.